This T cell receptor (beta chain) was sequenced in a study of blood T cells in healthy people across ages. A J-beta primer mix and a sample-barcoded 5' primer were used in a second PCR of about 6 to 12 cycles. TCRdb reprocessed the 5' RACE reads via MiXCR and lists one record per CDR3 protein. The table includes around 850,000 distinct CDR3 sequences, under 40% detected once. Germline V gene sequence: CDR1 GTSNPN, CDR2 SVGIG (reference sequence). The CDR3 loop spans 11 amino acids. The table lists this clonotype with a few counts. The junction shows a germline mismatch at one end, possibly a read error.

The chain joins TRBV30 to TRBJ1-6; D is unresolved. The clonotype originates from a young man in good health. The sequenced material came from blood. CDR3 protein: CSWSQDSPLHF. CDR3 DNA: TGTTCCTGGAGTCAGGATTCACCCCTCCACTTT.